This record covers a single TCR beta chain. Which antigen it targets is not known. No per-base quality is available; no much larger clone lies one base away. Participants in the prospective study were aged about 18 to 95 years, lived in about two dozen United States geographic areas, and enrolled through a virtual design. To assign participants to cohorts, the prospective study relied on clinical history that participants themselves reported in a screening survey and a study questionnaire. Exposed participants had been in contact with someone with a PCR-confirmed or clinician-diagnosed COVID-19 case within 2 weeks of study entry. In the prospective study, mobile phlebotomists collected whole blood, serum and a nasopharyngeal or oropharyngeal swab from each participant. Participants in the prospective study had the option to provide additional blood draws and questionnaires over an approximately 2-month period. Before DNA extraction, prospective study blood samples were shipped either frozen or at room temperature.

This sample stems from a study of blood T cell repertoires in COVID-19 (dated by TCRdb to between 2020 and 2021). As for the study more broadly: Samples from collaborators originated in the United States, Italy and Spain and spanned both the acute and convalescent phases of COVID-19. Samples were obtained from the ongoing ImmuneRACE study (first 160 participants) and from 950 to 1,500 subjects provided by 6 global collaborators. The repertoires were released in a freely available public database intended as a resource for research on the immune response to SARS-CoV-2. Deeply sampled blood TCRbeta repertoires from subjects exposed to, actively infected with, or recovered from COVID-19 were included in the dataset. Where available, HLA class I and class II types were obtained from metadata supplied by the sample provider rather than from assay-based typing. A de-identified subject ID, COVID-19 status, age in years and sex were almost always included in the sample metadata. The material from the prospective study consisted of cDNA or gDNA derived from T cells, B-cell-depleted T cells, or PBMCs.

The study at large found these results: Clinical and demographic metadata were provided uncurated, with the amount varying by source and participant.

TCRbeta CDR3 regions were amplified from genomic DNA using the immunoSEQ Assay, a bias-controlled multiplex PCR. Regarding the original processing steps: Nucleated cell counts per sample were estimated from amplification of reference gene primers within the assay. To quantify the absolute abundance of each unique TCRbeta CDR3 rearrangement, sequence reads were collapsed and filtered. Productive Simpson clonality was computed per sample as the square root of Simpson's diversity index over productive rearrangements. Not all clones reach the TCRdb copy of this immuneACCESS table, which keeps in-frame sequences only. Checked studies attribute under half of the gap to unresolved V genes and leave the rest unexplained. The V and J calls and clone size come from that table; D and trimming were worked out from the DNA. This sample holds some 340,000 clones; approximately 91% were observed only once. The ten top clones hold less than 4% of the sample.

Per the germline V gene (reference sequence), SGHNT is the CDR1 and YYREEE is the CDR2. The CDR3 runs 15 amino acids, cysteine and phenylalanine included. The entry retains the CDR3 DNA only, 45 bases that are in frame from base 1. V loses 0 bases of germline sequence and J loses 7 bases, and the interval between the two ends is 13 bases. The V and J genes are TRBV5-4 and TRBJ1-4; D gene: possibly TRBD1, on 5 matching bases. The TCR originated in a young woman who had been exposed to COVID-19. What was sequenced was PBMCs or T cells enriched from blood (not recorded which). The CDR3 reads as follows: CASSLVDSNPEKLFF. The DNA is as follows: TGTGCCAGCAGCTTGGTAGACAGTAATCCTGAAAAACTGTTTTTT. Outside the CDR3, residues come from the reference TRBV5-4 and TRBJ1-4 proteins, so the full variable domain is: ETGVTQSPTHLIKTRGQQVTLRCSSQSGHNTVSWYQQALGQGPQFIFQYYREEENGRGNFPPRFSGLQFPNYSSELNVNALELDDSALYLCASSLVDSNPEKLFFGSGTQLSVL.